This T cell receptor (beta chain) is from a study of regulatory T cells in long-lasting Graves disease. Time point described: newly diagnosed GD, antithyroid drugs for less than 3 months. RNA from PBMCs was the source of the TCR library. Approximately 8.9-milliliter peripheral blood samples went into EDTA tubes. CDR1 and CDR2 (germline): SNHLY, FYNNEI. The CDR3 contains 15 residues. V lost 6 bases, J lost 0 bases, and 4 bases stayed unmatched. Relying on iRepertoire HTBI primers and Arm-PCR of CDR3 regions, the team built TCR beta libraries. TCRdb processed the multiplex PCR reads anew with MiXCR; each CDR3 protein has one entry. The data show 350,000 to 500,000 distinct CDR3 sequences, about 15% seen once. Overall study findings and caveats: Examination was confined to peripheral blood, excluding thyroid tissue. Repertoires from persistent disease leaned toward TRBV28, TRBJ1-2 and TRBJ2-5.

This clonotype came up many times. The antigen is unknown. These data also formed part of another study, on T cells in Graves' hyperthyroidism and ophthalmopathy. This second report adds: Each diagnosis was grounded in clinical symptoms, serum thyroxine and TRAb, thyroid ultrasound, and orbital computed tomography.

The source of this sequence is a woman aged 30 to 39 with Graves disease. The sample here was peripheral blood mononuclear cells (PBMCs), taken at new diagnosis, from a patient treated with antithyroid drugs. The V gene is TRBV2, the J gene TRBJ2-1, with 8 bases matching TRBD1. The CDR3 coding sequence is TGTGCCAGCAGCCGGGACAGGACCTCCTACAATGAGCAGTTCTTC. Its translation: CASSRDRTSYNEQFF.